Listed below are T cell receptor beta chains from one sample, sequenced in a study of long-term antiretroviral therapy in people with HIV. Produced via immunoSEQ multiplex PCR; TCRdb's table is partial and in-frame only. The repertoire holds 30,000 to 50,000 clones, with 86% as singletons. Material: unsorted PBMCs, obtained just before starting antiretroviral therapy. These receptors originate from a woman between 18 and 29 years old with HIV. CDR3s include the opening cysteine and the closing phenylalanine or tryptophan. A D gene is named only where the DNA matches it firmly. Expanded clones get a size class; other rows say once, few or many, or leave the size out.

J gene | V gene | D gene | clone size | CDR3 protein | CDR3 DNA
TRBJ1-1 | TRBV28 | TRBD1 | NA | CASMWTGGMNTEAFF | TGTGCCAGCATGTGGACAGGGGGCATGAACACTGAAGCTTTCTTT
TRBJ2-1 | TRBV15 | NA | NA | CATSAMGAGYQDEQFF | TGTGCCACCAGCGCTATGGGTGCAGGGTATCAGGATGAGCAGTTCTTC
TRBJ2-2 | TRBV11-3 | NA | NA | CASSPRKPTGELFF | TGTGCCAGCAGCCCCCGGAAACCCACCGGGGAGCTGTTTTTT
TRBJ2-7 | TRBV27 | TRBD2 | NA | CAIAPSGIYEQYF | TGTGCCATCGCCCCTAGCGGCATCTACGAGCAGTACTTC
TRBJ1-4 | TRBV4-3 | TRBD1 | NA | CASSHGTGRGEKLFF | TGCGCCAGCAGCCACGGGACAGGGAGAGGGGAAAAACTGTTTTTT
TRBJ2-1 | TRBV7-2 | TRBD2 | NA | CASSKHSGRTYNEQFF | TGTGCCAGCAGCAAACATAGCGGGAGGACGTACAATGAGCAGTTCTTC
TRBJ1-2 | TRBV28 | TRBD1 | once | CASSLGGTGPYGYTF | TGTGCCAGCAGTTTAGGAGGGACAGGGCCCTATGGCTACACCTTC
TRBJ2-3 | TRBV27 | NA | few | CASSIGVTDTQYF | TGTGCCAGCAGTATCGGTGTCACAGATACGCAGTATTTT
TRBJ2-2 | TRBV7-3 | NA | NA | CASSLTLADLSDTGELFF | TGTGCCAGCAGCTTAACTTTGGCAGACTTATCCGACACCGGGGAGCTGTTTTTT
TRBJ2-7 | TRBV15 | NA | few | CATSSQTYEQYF | TGTGCCACCAGCAGCCAGACCTACGAGCAGTACTTC
TRBJ2-5 | TRBV28 | NA | medium-sized | CASNLDSLETQYF | TGTGCCAGCAACTTGGACAGCTTAGAGACCCAGTACTTC
TRBJ2-1 | TRBV4-1 | TRBD2 | NA | CASSPMGREYYNEQFF | TGCGCCAGCAGCCCCATGGGGCGGGAGTACTACAATGAGCAGTTCTTC
TRBJ2-1 | TRBV19 | NA | NA | CASSPNLQIYNEQFF | TGTGCCAGTAGCCCCAACCTACAGATCTACAATGAGCAGTTCTTC
TRBJ1-6 | TRBV28 | NA | NA | CASIGLNGLTIGSPLHF | TGTGCCAGCATCGGGTTGAATGGCCTTACCATCGGTTCACCCCTCCACTTT
TRBJ2-5 | TRBV27 | NA | NA | CASSPSWLSQETQYF | TGTGCCAGCAGTCCCAGTTGGCTGTCCCAAGAGACCCAGTACTTC
TRBJ2-4 | TRBV9 | NA | NA | CASSVGGLAKNIQYF | TGTGCCAGCAGCGTAGGTGGGTTAGCCAAAAACATTCAGTACTTC
TRBJ2-1 | TRBV19 | NA | NA | CASSIPQGEQFF | TGTGCCAGTAGTATCCCTCAGGGTGAGCAGTTCTTC
TRBJ2-7 | TRBV27 | NA | few | CASSPPGAVIYEQYF | TGTGCCAGCAGTCCACCAGGGGCGGTGATATACGAGCAGTACTTC
TRBJ2-3 | TRBV4-2 | TRBD2 | NA | CASSQVRLAGPTSTDTQYF | TGTGCCAGCAGCCAAGTACGGCTAGCGGGACCTACTAGCACAGATACGCAGTATTTT
TRBJ2-7 | TRBV5-1 | NA | NA | CASSLRQDPYEQYF | TGCGCCAGCAGCTTGAGACAGGACCCCTACGAGCAGTACTTC